A single T cell receptor beta chain is shown here with its context. These data come from a study of blood T cell repertoires in COVID-19. Across the whole study: The United States, Italy and Spain were the sources of the acute and convalescent COVID-19 samples. From T cells, B-cell-depleted T cells, or PBMCs came the material, which was cDNA or gDNA.

Authors' processing steps: Nucleated cell number was recorded as an estimate derived from reference gene primer amplification. Here immunoSEQ multiplex PCR was the method, and the copy in TCRdb shows in-frame clones only, minus some. V, J and clone size are those of that table, while D and trimming were read from the DNA. In the table there are tens of thousands of clones, around 90% of which are singletons. From germline, CDR1 is SGHRS and CDR2 YFSETQ. Trimming took 1 base from V and 2 from J; bases not matched to a gene: 4. The CDR3 has 15 residues. Sequencing was carried out using peripheral blood. The V gene is TRBV5-1, the J gene TRBJ2-3, with 7 nucleotides matching TRBD1. This TCR came from an elderly woman with active or convalescent COVID-19. The CDR3, as DNA: TGCGCCAGCAGCTTGAGGGGACAGTCCACAGATACGCAGTATTTT. Protein product: CASSLRGQSTDTQYF.